The present TCR beta chain was sequenced within a study of CD8 T cells in Susac syndrome. Reverse transcription of roughly 0.5 to 1 ug RNA was carried out with random hexamers. By means of immunoSEQ multiplex PCR, TCR beta CDR3 spanning 54 Vbeta and 13 Jbeta underwent amplification. Each CDR3 protein gets one entry after TCRdb re-called the immunoSEQ multiplex PCR reads with MiXCR. The sample lists roughly 190,000 distinct CDR3 sequences; around 95% were seen once. Looked up from germline, CDR1 is DFQATT and CDR2 is SNEGSKA (reference sequence). Trimming removed 3 bases from V and 5 bases from J; junction bases left unmatched: 7. The CDR3 totals 15 residues. CD8+ and CD4+ T cells from blood underwent TCR beta sequencing. Patients with Susac syndrome met diagnostic criteria defined recently for definite or probable disease. TEMRA cells were FACS-enriched, and CD8+ and CD4+ T cells were isolated negatively.

This clonotype originated in a human donor with Susac syndrome. Source material: CD4+ T cells from PBMCs. The rearrangement links TRBV20-1 to TRBJ2-4, with 10 bases fitting TRBD2. The CDR3 loop is CSASRLAGDQNIQYF. CDR3 bases: TGCAGTGCTAGTCGGCTAGCGGGGGATCAAAACATTCAGTACTTC.